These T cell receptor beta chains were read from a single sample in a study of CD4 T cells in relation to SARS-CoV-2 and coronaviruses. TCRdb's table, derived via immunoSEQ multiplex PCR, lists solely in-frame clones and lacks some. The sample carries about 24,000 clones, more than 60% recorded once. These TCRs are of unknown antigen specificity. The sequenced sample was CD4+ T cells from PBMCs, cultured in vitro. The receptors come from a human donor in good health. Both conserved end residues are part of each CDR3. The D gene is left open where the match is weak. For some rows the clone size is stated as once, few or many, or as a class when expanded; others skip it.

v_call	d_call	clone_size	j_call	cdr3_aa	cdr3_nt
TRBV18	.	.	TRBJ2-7	CASSPVPDRLTDSDEQYF	TGTGCCAGCTCACCGGTCCCCGATAGATTGACGGACTCGGACGAGCAGTACTTC
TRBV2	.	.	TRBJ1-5	CASRPAGNQPQHF	TGTGCCTCCCGCCCGGCGGGTAATCAGCCCCAGCATTTT
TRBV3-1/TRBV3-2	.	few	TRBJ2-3	CASSQARADTQYF	TGTGCCAGCAGCCAAGCCAGGGCAGATACGCAGTATTTT
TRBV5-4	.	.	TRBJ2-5	CASSLDRKETQYF	TGTGCCAGCAGCTTGGACAGAAAAGAGACCCAGTACTTC
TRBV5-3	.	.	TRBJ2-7	CARSSNRVRGRWDF	TGTGCCAGAAGCTCCAATCGGGTACGTGGGAGGTGGGACTTC
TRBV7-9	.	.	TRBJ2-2	CASSPRRAEMNTGELFF	TGTGCCAGCAGCCCCAGGAGGGCCGAGATGAACACCGGGGAGCTGTTTTTT
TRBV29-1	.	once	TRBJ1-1	CSAEKGLNTEAFF	TGCAGCGCCGAAAAGGGACTGAACACTGAAGCTTTCTTT
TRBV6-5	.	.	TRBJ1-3	CASSERSAGNTIYF	TGTGCCAGCAGCGAGAGGTCAGCCGGAAACACCATATATTTT
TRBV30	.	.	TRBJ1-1	CACPGRDRAEAFF	TGTGCCTGCCCGGGGAGGGATCGGGCTGAAGCTTTCTTT
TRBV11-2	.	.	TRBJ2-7	CASSFNSYEQYF	TGTGCCAGCAGCTTCAATTCCTACGAGCAGTACTTC
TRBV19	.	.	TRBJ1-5	CASSPDRQNQPQHF	TGTGCCAGTAGTCCGGACAGACAGAATCAGCCCCAGCATTTT